Each of the 15 T cell receptor beta chains below was sequenced from the same sample in a study of graft-versus-host responses after intestinal transplantation. Using immunoSEQ multiplex PCR, the repertoire was profiled, and TCRdb retains in-frame clones only, with some absent. This sample carries about 4,600 clones, around 30% of them seen once, and the ten largest clones take 4.7%. The source was alloreactive CD4+ T cells from a mixed lymphocyte reaction culture, collected before intestinal transplant. Subset specified: CFSE-low proliferating T cells sorted from roughly 6-day pre-transplant mixed lymphocyte reaction (GvH or HvG direction). The receptors were gathered from a human patient who received an intestinal transplant.

This clone is judged medium-sized. V is TRBV6-4 and J is TRBJ2-3; D gene unclear. This CDR3 has 13 amino acids. The germline CDR1 and CDR2 sequences are MRHNA and SNTAGT. The V and J ends lost 6 bases and 0 bases respectively, with 7 bases between them. The CDR3 loop reads CASRKTSTDTQYF. CDR3 in DNA: TGTGCCAGCAGAAAGACTAGCACAGATACGCAGTATTTT.

The V gene is TRBV6-9, the J gene TRBJ1-2; TRBD1 matches at 8 bases. The CDR3 sequence is 14 residues long. Germline V gene data show CDR1 as MNHGY and CDR2 as SVAAGI. With 5 bases clipped from V and 7 bases from J, the junction kept 9 bases outside the gene matches. CDR3 in amino acids: CASSAPGQEIGYTF. The CDR3 region has the DNA TGTGCCAGCAGTGCACCGGGACAGGAGATTGGCTACACCTTC.

This clone was detected a few times. The rearrangement joins TRBV19 to TRBJ1-6; no clear D. V shed 4 bases and J shed 5 bases, with 6 bases lying between them. The V gene's germline CDR1 is LNHDA and CDR2 SQIVND (reference sequence). The CDR3 is 13 residues long. This CDR3 is CASSTPNNSPLHF. DNA of the CDR3: TGTGCCAGTAGTACACCGAATAATTCACCCCTCCACTTT.

This clone is large (0.1 to 1%) within its sample. The J gene is TRBJ1-1, the V gene TRBV2, with a tentative D call TRBD1 (5 bases). This CDR3 has 13 residues. The V end was cut by 7 bases, the J end by 2 bases, with 11 bases between. The germline V gene has CDR1 SNHLY and CDR2 FYNNEI. CDR3 sequence: CASNPRTNTEAFF. CDR3 bases: TGTGCCAGCAATCCCAGGACAAACACTGAAGCTTTCTTT.

This clone was recorded a few times. The J gene is TRBJ2-7, the V gene TRBV7-9; 9 bases are a match to TRBD1. From germline, CDR1 is SEHNR and CDR2 FQNEAQ (reference sequence). The CDR3 is 16 amino acids. V lost 8 bases and J lost 1; bases outside the gene matches: 12. In DNA, the CDR3 is TGTGCCAGCGGGGACAGGGCCGGGTCCAGTTCCTACGAGCAGTACTTC. This gives the protein CASGDRAGSSSYEQYF.

The chain uses TRBV7-3 and TRBJ1-6; TRBD1 aligns across 7 bases. Germline V gene data show CDR1 as SGHTA and CDR2 as FQGTGA. V lost 2 bases, J lost 4 bases, and 11 bases stayed unmatched. The CDR3 consists of 18 residues. The DNA of the CDR3 is TGTGCCAGCAGCTTAGCAAGACTCCGGGACAGTTATAATTCACCCCTCCACTTT. It specifies CASSLARLRDSYNSPLHF.

This clone has only one observation. Since a much larger clone is just one base distant, this may be a read error. The rearrangement links TRBV5-1 to TRBJ1-2; D is uncertain. Germline V gives CDR1 SGHRS, CDR2 YFSETQ. This CDR3 has 14 amino acids. V dropped 0 bases and J dropped 4 bases, with 10 bases sitting between them. The CDR3 nucleotides are TGCGCCAGCAGCTTGGGAGGAACCTCCTATGGCTACACCTTC. Residues: CASSLGGTSYGYTF.

CDR3 protein: CASSLGHPKETQYF. The CDR3 DNA sequence: TGTGCCAGCAGCTTGGGACATCCGAAAGAGACCCAGTACTTC. The rearrangement joins TRBV7-6 to TRBJ2-5; D is perhaps TRBD1 (6 bases). Between the trimmed V and J ends, which lost 3 bases and 3 bases, there was a span of 11 bases. CDR1 and CDR2 (germline): SGHVS, FNYEAQ. This CDR3 region has 14 residues. The full variable domain, its missing parts supplied by reference TRBV7-6 and TRBJ2-5, is GAGVSQSPRYKVTKRGQDVALRCDPISGHVSLYWYRQALGQGPEFLTYFNYEAQQDKSGLPNDRFSAERPEGSISTLTIQRTEQRDSAMYRCASSLGHPKETQYFGPGTRLLVL.

This clone is categorized as medium-sized. The chain joins TRBV28 to TRBJ2-5; no clear D gene. Germline V gene sequence: CDR1 MDHEN, CDR2 SYDVKM. The CDR3 is 11 residues long. The V end was cut by 3 bases, the J end by 5 bases, with 4 bases between. CDR3 DNA: TGTGCCAGCAGTTTGCGGGAGACCCAGTACTTC. Protein sequence: CASSLRETQYF.

This clone turned up a few times. The chain joins TRBV5-6 to TRBJ1-1; TRBD1 is a possible D gene (5 bases). The germline CDR1 and CDR2 sequences are SGHDT and YYEEEE. Between the trimmed V and J ends, which lost 0 bases and 5 bases, there was a span of 8 bases. This CDR3 comprises 13 residues. The CDR3 sequence is CASSLASGTEAFF. CDR3 nucleotide sequence: TGTGCCAGCAGCTTGGCCTCAGGGACTGAAGCTTTCTTT.

This chain connects TRBV4-2 to TRBJ2-3, with D perhaps matching TRBD1 (5 bases). V lost 1 base and J 0 bases, leaving 8 bases between the germline ends. Germline-derived CDR1 and CDR2 are LGHNA and YNFKEQ. The CDR3 runs 15 residues. The CDR3 coding sequence is TGTGCCAGCAGCCAAGCTGGGGCCAGCACAGATACGCAGTATTTT. This sequence encodes CASSQAGASTDTQYF.

CDR3 in DNA: TGTGCCAGCAGCTTAACCCGGACAGGGGCCGAGACCCAGTACTTC. Translating it yields CASSLTRTGAETQYF. The chain combines TRBV7-9 with TRBJ2-5, with 9 positions matching TRBD1. Trimming at V came to 2 bases and at J to 5 bases, leaving 6 bases not matched to a gene. The CDR3 consists of 15 residues. Germline V lookup: CDR1 SEHNR, CDR2 FQNEAQ (reference sequence).

Comment on this clone: A read error may be the cause here, since a much bigger clone is one base away. The rearrangement links TRBV6-5 to TRBJ1-6; unclear D gene. This CDR3 comprises 15 residues. Trimming took off 5 bases at V and 0 bases at J, with 8 bases between the two ends. Germline loops: CDR1 MNHEY, CDR2 SVGAGI. CDR3 in DNA: TGTGCCAGCAGTCTGCATGGCTCCTATAATTCACCCCTCCACTTT. As protein: CASSLHGSYNSPLHF.

V and J are TRBV5-8 and TRBJ2-3; 14 bases are shared with TRBD2. The CDR3 consists of 18 residues. V trimming: 4 bases; J trimming: 1 base; junction bases outside the gene matches: 8. The germline gives CDR1 SGHTS, CDR2 YDEGEE. CDR3 protein: CASSQTTSGRAGTDTQYF. The CDR3 DNA reads as TGTGCCAGCAGCCAAACGACTAGCGGGAGGGCCGGCACAGATACGCAGTATTTT.

The V call is TRBV29-1, the J call TRBJ2-5; TRBD2 is a possible D gene (6 bases). This CDR3 is built from 15 residues. Germline V gene lookup returns CDR1 SQVTM and CDR2 ANQGSEA. V lost 1 base to trimming and J lost 1 base, with 13 bases between them. CDR3 residues: CSVEGLDRGQETQYF. Written as DNA, the CDR3 is TGCAGCGTTGAAGGACTAGACCGTGGCCAAGAGACCCAGTACTTC.